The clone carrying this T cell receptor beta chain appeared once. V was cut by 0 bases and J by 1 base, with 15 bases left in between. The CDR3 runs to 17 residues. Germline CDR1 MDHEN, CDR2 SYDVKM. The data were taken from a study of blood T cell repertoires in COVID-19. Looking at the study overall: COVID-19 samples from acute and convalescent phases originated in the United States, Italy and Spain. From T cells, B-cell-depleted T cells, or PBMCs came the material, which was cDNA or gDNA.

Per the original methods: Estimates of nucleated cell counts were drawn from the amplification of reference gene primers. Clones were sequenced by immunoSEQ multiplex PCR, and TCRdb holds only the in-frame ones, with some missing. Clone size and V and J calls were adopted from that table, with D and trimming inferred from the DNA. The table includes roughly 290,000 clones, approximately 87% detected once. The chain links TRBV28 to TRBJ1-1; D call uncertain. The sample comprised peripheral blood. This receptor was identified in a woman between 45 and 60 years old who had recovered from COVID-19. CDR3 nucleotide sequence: TGTGCCAGCAGTTTATGGACGGTGAGGCCCGAGAACACTGAAGCTTTCTTT. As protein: CASSLWTVRPENTEAFF.